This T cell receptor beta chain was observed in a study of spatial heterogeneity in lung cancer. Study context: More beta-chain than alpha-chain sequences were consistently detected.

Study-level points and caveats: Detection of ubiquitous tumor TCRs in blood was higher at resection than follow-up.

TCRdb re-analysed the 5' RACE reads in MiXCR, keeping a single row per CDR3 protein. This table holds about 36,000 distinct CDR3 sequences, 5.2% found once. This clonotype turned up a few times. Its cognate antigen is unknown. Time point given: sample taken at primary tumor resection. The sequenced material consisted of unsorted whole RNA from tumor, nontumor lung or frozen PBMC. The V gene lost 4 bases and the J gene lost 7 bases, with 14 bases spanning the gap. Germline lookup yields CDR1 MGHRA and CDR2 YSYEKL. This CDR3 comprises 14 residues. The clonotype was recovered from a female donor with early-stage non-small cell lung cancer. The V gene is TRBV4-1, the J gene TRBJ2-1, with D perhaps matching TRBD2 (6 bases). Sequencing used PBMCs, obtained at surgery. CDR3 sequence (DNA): TGCGCCAGCAGCCGGGACTCGCAGACAAATGAGCAGTTCTTC. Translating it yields CASSRDSQTNEQFF.